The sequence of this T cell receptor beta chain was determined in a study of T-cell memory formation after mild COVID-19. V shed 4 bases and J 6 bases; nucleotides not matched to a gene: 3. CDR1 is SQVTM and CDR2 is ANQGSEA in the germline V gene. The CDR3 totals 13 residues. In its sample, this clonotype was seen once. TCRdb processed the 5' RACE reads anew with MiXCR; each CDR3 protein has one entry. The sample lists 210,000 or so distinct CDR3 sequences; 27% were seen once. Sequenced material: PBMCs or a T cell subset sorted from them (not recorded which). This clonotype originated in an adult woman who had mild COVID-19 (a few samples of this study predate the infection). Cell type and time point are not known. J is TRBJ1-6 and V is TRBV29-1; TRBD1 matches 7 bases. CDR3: CSVGQGPNSPLHF. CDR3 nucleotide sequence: TGCAGCGTTGGACAGGGACCTAATTCACCCCTCCACTTT.